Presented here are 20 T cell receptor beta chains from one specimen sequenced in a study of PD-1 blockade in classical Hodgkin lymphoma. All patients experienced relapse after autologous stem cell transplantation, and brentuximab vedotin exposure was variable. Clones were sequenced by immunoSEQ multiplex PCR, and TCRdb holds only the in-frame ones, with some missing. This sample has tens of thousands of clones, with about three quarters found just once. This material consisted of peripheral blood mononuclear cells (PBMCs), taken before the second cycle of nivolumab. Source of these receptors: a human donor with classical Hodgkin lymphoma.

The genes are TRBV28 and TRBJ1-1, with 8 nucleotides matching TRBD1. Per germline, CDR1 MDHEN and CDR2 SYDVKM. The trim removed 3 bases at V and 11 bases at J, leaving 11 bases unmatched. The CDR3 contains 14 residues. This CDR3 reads CASSFRTGNVRAFF. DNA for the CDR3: TGTGCCAGCAGTTTCCGGACAGGGAACGTAAGGGCTTTCTTT. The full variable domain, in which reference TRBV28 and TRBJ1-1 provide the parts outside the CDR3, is DVKVTQSSRYLVKRTGEKVFLECVQDMDHENMFWYRQDPGLGLRLIYFSYDVKMKEKGDIPEGYSVSREKKERFSLILESASTNQTSMYLCASSFRTGNVRAFFGQGTRLTVV.

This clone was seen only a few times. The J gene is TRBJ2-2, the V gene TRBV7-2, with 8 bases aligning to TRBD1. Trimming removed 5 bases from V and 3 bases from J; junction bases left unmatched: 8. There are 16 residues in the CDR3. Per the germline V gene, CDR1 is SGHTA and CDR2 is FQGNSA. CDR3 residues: CASSKQGGGDTGELFF. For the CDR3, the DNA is TGTGCCAGCAGCAAACAGGGGGGTGGGGACACCGGGGAGCTGTTTTTT.

The CDR3 DNA is TGTGCCAGCAGTCTCCGGGACCGCCTTTACAATGAGCAGTTCTTC. Protein product: CASSLRDRLYNEQFF. The chain recombines TRBV28 with TRBJ2-1; D may match TRBD1 or TRBD2 (5 bases each). Per the germline V gene, CDR1 is MDHEN and CDR2 is SYDVKM. The CDR3 consists of 15 residues. Trimming left V 5 bases short and J 4 bases short, with 15 bases between.

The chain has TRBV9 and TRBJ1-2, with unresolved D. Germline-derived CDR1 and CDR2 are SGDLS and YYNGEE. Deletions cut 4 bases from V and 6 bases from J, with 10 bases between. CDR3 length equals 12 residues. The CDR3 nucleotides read TGTGCCAGCAGCCTGGCGGGGAATGGCTACACCTTC. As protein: CASSLAGNGYTF.

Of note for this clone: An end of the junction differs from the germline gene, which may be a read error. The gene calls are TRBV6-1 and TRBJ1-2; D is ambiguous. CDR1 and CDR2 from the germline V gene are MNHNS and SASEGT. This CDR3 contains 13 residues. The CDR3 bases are TGTGCCATCAGTGAATTAGGGTACTATGGCTACACCTTC. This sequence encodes CAISELGYYGYTF.

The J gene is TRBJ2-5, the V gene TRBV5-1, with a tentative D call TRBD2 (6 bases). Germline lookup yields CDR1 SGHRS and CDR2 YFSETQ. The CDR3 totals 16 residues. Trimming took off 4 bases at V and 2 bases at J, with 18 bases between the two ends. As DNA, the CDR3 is TGCGCCAGCAGCGTGGACCCCGCGGGGATGCAAGAGACCCAGTACTTC. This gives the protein CASSVDPAGMQETQYF.

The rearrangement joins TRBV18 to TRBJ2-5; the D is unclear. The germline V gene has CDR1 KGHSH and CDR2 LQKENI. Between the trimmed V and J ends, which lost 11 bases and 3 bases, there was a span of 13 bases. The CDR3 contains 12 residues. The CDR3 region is CASAGSKETQYF. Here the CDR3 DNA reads TGTGCCTCAGCAGGCAGCAAAGAGACCCAGTACTTC.

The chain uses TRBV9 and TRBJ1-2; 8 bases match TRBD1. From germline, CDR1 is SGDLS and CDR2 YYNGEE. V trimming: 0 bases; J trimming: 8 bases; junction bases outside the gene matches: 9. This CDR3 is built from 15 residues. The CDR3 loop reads CASSVGAGGAEGYTF. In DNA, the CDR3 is TGTGCCAGCAGCGTAGGTGCAGGGGGCGCCGAAGGCTACACCTTC.

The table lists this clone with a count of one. The DNA of the CDR3 is TGTGCCAGCAGCCAAGAGGATCGTGACGAAGAGACCCAGTACTTC. As protein: CASSQEDRDEETQYF. V and J are TRBV4-2 and TRBJ2-5; D unresolved. The CDR3 covers 15 residues. Trimming took 0 bases from V and 3 from J, leaving 11 bases between them. The germline V gene has CDR1 LGHNA and CDR2 YNFKEQ.

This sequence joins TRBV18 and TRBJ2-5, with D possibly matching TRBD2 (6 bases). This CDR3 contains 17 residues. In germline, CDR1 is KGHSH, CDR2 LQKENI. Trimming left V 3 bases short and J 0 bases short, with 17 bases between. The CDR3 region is CASSPLSGSGNQETQYF. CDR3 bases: TGTGCCAGCTCACCCCTTTCGGGTAGCGGAAACCAAGAGACCCAGTACTTC.

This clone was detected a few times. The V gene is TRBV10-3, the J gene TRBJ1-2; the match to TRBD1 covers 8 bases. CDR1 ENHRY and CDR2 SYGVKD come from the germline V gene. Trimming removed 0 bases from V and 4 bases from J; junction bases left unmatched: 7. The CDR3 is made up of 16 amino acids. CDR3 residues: CAISESRDRPTYGYTF. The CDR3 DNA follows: TGTGCCATCAGTGAGTCGAGGGACAGGCCAACCTATGGCTACACCTTC.

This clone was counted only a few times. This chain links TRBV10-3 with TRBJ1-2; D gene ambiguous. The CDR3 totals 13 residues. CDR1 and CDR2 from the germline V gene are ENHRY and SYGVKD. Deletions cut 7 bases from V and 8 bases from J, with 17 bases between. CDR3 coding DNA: TGTGCCATCACCATGAGTATAGGGATCGGCTACACCTTC. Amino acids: CAITMSIGIGYTF.

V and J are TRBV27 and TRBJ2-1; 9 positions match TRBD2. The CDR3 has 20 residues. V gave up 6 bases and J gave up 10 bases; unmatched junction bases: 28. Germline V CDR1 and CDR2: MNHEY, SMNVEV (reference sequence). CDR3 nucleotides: TGTGCCAGCAGCGTCGACAGGGCCCCGGGACGGGCGGGAGGGCCCGGGGAGCAGTTCTTC. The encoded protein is CASSVDRAPGRAGGPGEQFF.

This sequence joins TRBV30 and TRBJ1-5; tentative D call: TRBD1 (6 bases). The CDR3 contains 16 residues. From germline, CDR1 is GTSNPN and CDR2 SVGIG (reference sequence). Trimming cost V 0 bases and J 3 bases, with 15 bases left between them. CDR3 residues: CAWSVLGGRINQPQHF. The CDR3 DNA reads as TGTGCCTGGAGTGTACTGGGGGGCAGGATCAATCAGCCCCAGCATTTT.

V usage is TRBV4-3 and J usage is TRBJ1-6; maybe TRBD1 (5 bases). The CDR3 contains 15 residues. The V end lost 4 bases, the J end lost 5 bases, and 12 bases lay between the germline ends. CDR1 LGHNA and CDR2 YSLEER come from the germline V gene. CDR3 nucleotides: TGCGCCAGCAGCCCAGGGCCCAGGGATAATTCACCCCTCCACTTT. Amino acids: CASSPGPRDNSPLHF.

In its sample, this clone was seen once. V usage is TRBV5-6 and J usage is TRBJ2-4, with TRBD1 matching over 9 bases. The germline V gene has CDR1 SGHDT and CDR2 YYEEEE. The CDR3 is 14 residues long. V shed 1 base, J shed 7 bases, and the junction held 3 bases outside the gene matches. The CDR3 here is CASSLTGGRNIQYF. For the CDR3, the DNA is TGTGCCAGCAGCTTGACAGGGGGCAGGAACATTCAGTACTTC.

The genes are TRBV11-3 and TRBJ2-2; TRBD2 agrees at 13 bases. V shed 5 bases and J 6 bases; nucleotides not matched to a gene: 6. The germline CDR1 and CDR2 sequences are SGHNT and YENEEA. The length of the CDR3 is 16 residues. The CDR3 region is CASSQGLAGASGELFF. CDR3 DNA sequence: TGTGCCAGCAGCCAAGGACTAGCGGGAGCGTCCGGGGAGCTGTTTTTT.

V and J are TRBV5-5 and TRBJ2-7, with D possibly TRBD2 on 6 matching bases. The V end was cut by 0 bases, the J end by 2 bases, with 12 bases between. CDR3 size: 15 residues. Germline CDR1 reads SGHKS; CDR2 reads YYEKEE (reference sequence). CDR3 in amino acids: CASSLGAGITYEQYF. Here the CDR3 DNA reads TGTGCCAGCAGCTTGGGTGCGGGAATCACCTACGAGCAGTACTTC. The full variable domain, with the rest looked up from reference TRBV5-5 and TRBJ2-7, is DAGVTQSPTHLIKTRGQQVTLRCSPISGHKSVSWYQQVLGQGPQFIFQYYEKEERGRGNFPDRFSARQFPNYSSELNVNALLLGDSALYLCASSLGAGITYEQYFGPGTRLTVT.

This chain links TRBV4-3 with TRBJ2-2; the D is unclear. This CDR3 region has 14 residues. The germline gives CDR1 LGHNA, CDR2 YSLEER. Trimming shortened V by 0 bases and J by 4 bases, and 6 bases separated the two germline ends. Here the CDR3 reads CASSQDMVTGELFF. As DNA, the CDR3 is TGCGCCAGCAGCCAAGATATGGTCACCGGGGAGCTGTTTTTT.

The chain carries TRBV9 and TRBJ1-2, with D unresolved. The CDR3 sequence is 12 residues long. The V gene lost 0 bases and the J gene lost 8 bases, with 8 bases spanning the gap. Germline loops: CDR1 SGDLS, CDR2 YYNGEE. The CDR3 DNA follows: TGTGCCAGCAGCGTAGCCGGACTCGGCTACACCTTC. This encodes CASSVAGLGYTF.